Many counts were recorded for the clone carrying this T cell receptor beta chain. Its specificity is unknown. This entry is derived from a study of T cells in Graves' hyperthyroidism and ophthalmopathy. Broader study findings: In the analysis, a 13 V-J model separated ophthalmopathy from stable hyperthyroidism.

Individuals with ophthalmopathy presented a Clinical Activity Score of at least 3, a NOSPECS grade of at least 4 and a duration under 3 months. CDR3 length: 16 amino acids. Germline V gene sequence: CDR1 ENHRY, CDR2 SYGVKD. With 5 bases clipped from V and 0 bases from J, the junction kept 5 bases outside the gene matches. Using RNA transcripts as the source, TCR beta CDR3 regions were amplified. In the first-round RT-PCR of the TCR CDR3, the HTBI primer set was used. Each CDR3 protein is one row after TCRdb ran MiXCR on the multiplex PCR reads. The sample consists of about 250,000 distinct CDR3 sequences, approximately 25% of them appearing once.

The material sequenced was blood. The source of this sequence is a woman in her thirties or forties with Graves' ophthalmopathy. The chain employs TRBV10-3 and TRBJ1-5, with TRBD1 identical over 9 bases. CDR3 sequence: CAISPGQGYSNQPQHF. The CDR3 DNA reads as TGTGCCATCAGTCCGGGACAGGGATATAGCAATCAGCCCCAGCATTTT.